The 31 T cell receptor beta chains given below trace back to one sample, sequenced in a study. TCRdb reprocessed the RT-PCR reads via MiXCR and lists one record per CDR3 protein. The table includes hundreds of thousands of distinct CDR3 sequences, 13% to 15% detected once. The sequenced material came from memory CD4+ T cells from blood. The receptors come from a female donor in good health, serving as a healthy control.

This clonotype was detected many times. As DNA, the CDR3 is TGCAGTGCTAGGGTAGACAGGGGGAACACCGGGGAGCTGTTTTTT. Translating gives CSARVDRGNTGELFF. The chain uses TRBV20-1 and TRBJ2-2; 8 bases map to TRBD1. The CDR3 spans 15 residues. Germline-derived CDR1 and CDR2 are DFQATT and SNEGSKA (reference sequence). J lost 1 base, V lost 3 bases, and 4 bases had no gene match.

This chain links TRBV28 with TRBJ1-2; perhaps TRBD1 as D (5 bases). Looked up from germline, CDR1 is MDHEN and CDR2 is SYDVKM. CDR3 size: 16 residues. Between the trimmed V and J ends, which lost 6 bases and 0 bases, there was a span of 17 bases. CDR3 region: CASRSVGADSNYGYTF. The CDR3 region has the DNA TGTGCCAGCAGGTCTGTAGGGGCAGACTCTAACTATGGCTACACCTTC.

V is TRBV7-9 and J is TRBJ1-1, with TRBD1 as a possible D gene (6 bases). Germline CDR1 reads SEHNR; CDR2 reads FQNEAQ (reference sequence). The V and J ends lost 5 bases and 9 bases respectively, with 22 bases between them. The CDR3 is made up of 15 amino acids. DNA for the CDR3: TGTGCCAGCAGCCCCCACCCCCCCACACAGGGACAAGCTTTCTTT. Translation gives CASSPHPPTQGQAFF.

The J gene is TRBJ1-1, the V gene TRBV28, with D perhaps TRBD1 (5 bases). This CDR3 has 13 amino acids. Germline V gene data show CDR1 as MDHEN and CDR2 as SYDVKM. V lost 8 bases and J 4 bases, leaving 14 bases between the germline ends. The CDR3 DNA reads as TGTGCCAGCCGATACTTGGGGCCCACTGAAGCTTTCTTT. Its translation: CASRYLGPTEAFF.

This clonotype was detected a few times. V usage is TRBV4-3 and J usage is TRBJ2-7; D gene uncertain. Germline CDR1 LGHNA, CDR2 YSLEER. V was cut by 0 bases and J by 2 bases, with 23 bases left in between. The length of the CDR3 is 19 residues. The CDR3 spells CASSQDMGIGPLNPYEQYF. For the CDR3, the DNA is TGCGCCAGCAGCCAAGATATGGGCATAGGGCCTCTGAATCCCTACGAGCAGTACTTC.

This sequence joins TRBV20-1 and TRBJ2-3; D is undetermined. CDR1 and CDR2 from the germline V gene are DFQATT and SNEGSKA (reference sequence). CDR3 length equals 15 residues. V was trimmed by 1 base and J by 0 bases, leaving 11 bases between them. CDR3 bases: TGCAGTGCTAGAGGCCGTGCGTCTAGCACAGATACGCAGTATTTT. Translated, it gives CSARGRASSTDTQYF.

At least ten counts were recorded for this clonotype. The chain employs TRBV27 and TRBJ1-3, with D unclear. Germline V gene lookup returns CDR1 MNHEY and CDR2 SMNVEV (reference sequence). The CDR3 covers 14 residues. Trimming took 5 bases from V and 3 from J, leaving 11 bases between them. The CDR3 bases are TGTGCCAGCAGTGGTGATTCATATGGAAACACCATATATTTT. Protein: CASSGDSYGNTIYF.

This clonotype came up a few times. J is TRBJ1-5 and V is TRBV6-2 or TRBV6-3; D perhaps matches TRBD1 (6 bases). V lost 5 bases and J lost 1, with 6 bases in between. CDR3 length: 13 amino acids. Germline V gene data show CDR1 as MNHEY and CDR2 as SVGEGT. The CDR3 DNA is TGTGCCAGCAGTGACAGGAGCAATCAGCCCCAGCATTTT. Translation gives CASSDRSNQPQHF.

The chain employs TRBV20-1 and TRBJ2-2; maybe TRBD2 (7 bases). The germline V gene encodes CDR1 DFQATT and CDR2 SNEGSKA (reference sequence). This CDR3 comprises 14 residues. Trimming shortened V by 5 bases and J by 8 bases, and 18 bases separated the two germline ends. The CDR3 sequence: CSAPPRGGSGELFF. Written as DNA, the CDR3 is TGCAGTGCTCCCCCAAGGGGGGGTTCGGGGGAGCTGTTTTTT.

There are many counts of this clonotype. The genes are TRBV5-1 and TRBJ2-3, with D possibly TRBD2 on 5 matching bases. The CDR3 is made up of 13 amino acids. With 6 bases removed from V and 6 bases from J, the gap between germline ends came to 14 bases. Germline CDR1 reads SGHRS; CDR2 reads YFSETQ. The chain's CDR3 is CASNYEGQDTQYF. The CDR3 nucleotides read TGCGCCAGCAATTACGAGGGCCAGGATACGCAGTATTTT.

This clonotype was counted a single time. This chain joins TRBV28 and TRBJ1-1; maybe TRBD1 (5 bases). The CDR3 consists of 18 residues. Deletions cut 8 bases from V and 0 bases from J, with 25 bases between. Looked up from germline, CDR1 is MDHEN and CDR2 is SYDVKM. CDR3 residues: CASSIYGGPTTVNTEAFF. The CDR3 nucleotides are TGTGCCAGCTCTATTTATGGAGGCCCCACGACAGTGAACACTGAAGCTTTCTTT.

The V and J genes are TRBV5-4 and TRBJ2-3; D not resolved. The CDR3 totals 16 residues. Germline CDR1 SGHNT, CDR2 YYREEE (reference sequence). V was clipped by 7 bases and J by 0 bases, with 18 bases between them. The CDR3 sequence is CASREGLGRSTDTQYF. CDR3 DNA: TGTGCCAGCCGCGAAGGATTGGGCCGAAGCACAGATACGCAGTATTTT.

The rearrangement uses TRBV18 and TRBJ1-1; D remains ambiguous. Trimming took 5 bases from V and 3 from J, leaving 16 bases between them. The CDR3 runs 15 residues. Germline V gene lookup returns CDR1 KGHSH and CDR2 LQKENI. Here the CDR3 reads CASSASRRSDTEAFF. CDR3 nucleotide sequence: TGTGCCAGCTCAGCTTCGCGGAGAAGTGACACTGAAGCTTTCTTT.

The table lists this clonotype with many counts. CDR3 nucleotides: TGTGCCAGCAGCCGACCGGGAACTAATGAAAAACTGTTTTTT. Translating it yields CASSRPGTNEKLFF. This chain links TRBV12-3 or TRBV12-4 with TRBJ1-4; D gene ambiguous. V was trimmed by 6 bases and J by 1 base, leaving 9 bases between them. The CDR3 spans 14 residues.

In its sample, this clonotype was seen many times. The rearrangement joins TRBV27 to TRBJ2-3; no reliable D call. The CDR3 contains 15 residues. CDR1 is MNHEY, CDR2 SMNVEV, per germline (reference sequence). V was shortened by 2 bases and J by 4 bases, with 13 bases between the two germline ends. The CDR3 nucleotides read TGTGCCAGCAGTTTAAGGTGGGCCCCAGCAGATACGCAGTATTTT. It is translated as CASSLRWAPADTQYF.

The sample holds a few counts of this clonotype. The chain couples TRBV13 to TRBJ2-5; 11 bases align to TRBD1. V lost 7 bases, J lost 4 bases, and 8 bases stayed unmatched. The germline CDR1 and CDR2 sequences are PRHDT and FYEKMQ (reference sequence). The CDR3 contains 15 residues. This chain's CDR3 is CASTSRTGGGETQYF. CDR3 nucleotide sequence: TGTGCCAGCACTTCGAGGACAGGGGGCGGAGAGACCCAGTACTTC.

Ten or more counts support this clonotype. This chain links TRBV5-5 with TRBJ2-1; TRBD2 matches at 8 bases. J gave up 0 bases and V 4 bases, and 6 bases lay outside the gene matches. The germline CDR1 and CDR2 sequences are SGHKS and YYEKEE (reference sequence). This CDR3 comprises 16 residues. The CDR3 DNA sequence: TGTGCCAGCAGCCCAATAGCGGGGAGCTCCTACAATGAGCAGTTCTTC. It specifies CASSPIAGSSYNEQFF.

This sequence joins TRBV7-8 and TRBJ2-5; possible D gene TRBD2, 6 bases. CDR1 SGHVS and CDR2 FQNEAQ come from the germline V gene. This CDR3 has 14 amino acids. The V end was cut by 2 bases, the J end by 3 bases, with 10 bases between. The CDR3: CASSLLPGEETQYF. The CDR3 nucleotides are TGTGCCAGCAGCTTACTCCCGGGGGAAGAGACCCAGTACTTC.

In its sample, this clonotype was seen many times. CDR3: CASSYSRPPDEQYF. The CDR3 bases are TGTGCCAGCAGTTACTCTAGGCCTCCTGACGAGCAGTACTTC. The chain employs TRBV6-5 and TRBJ2-7; D gene unclear. The CDR3 covers 14 residues. Germline V CDR1 and CDR2: MNHEY, SVGAGI. Trimming took off 0 bases at V and 5 bases at J, with 11 bases between the two ends.

The chain carries TRBV27 and TRBJ2-5, with unresolved D. Trimming took off 3 bases at V and 0 bases at J, with 11 bases between the two ends. The CDR3 totals 15 residues. Germline CDR1 and CDR2: MNHEY and SMNVEV (reference sequence). The CDR3 DNA sequence: TGTGCCAGCAGTTTTAGTAACTTAAACCAAGAGACCCAGTACTTC. Translation: CASSFSNLNQETQYF.

This clonotype has more than one count but fewer than ten. The CDR3 protein is CASSLQQSGNTIYF. The CDR3 region has the DNA TGTGCCAGCAGTTTGCAACAGAGTGGAAACACCATATATTTT. V and J are TRBV12-3 or TRBV12-4 and TRBJ1-3; D not certain. V was cut by 3 bases and J by 3 bases, with 9 bases left in between. The CDR3 totals 14 residues.

The chain recombines TRBV6-2 or TRBV6-3 with TRBJ2-2; 7 bases match TRBD1. The junction had 9 bases not matched to a gene; V was cut back by 8 bases and J by 6 bases. This CDR3 comprises 14 residues. CDR1 and CDR2 (germline): MNHEY, SVGEGT. The CDR3 here is CASGADRESGELFF. The CDR3 DNA reads TGTGCCAGCGGGGCAGACAGGGAGTCCGGGGAGCTGTTTTTT.

This clonotype was detected ten times or more. This rearrangement joins TRBV5-1 to TRBJ2-7; D unresolved. From germline, CDR1 is SGHRS and CDR2 YFSETQ. This CDR3 comprises 12 residues. Trimming took 2 bases from V and 2 from J, leaving 5 bases between them. The CDR3 DNA is TGCGCCAGCAGCTTATTACCCTACGAGCAGTACTTC. Translated: CASSLLPYEQYF.

The sample holds a few counts of this clonotype. This chain connects TRBV20-1 to TRBJ2-3; 8 nucleotides align to TRBD2. Germline V CDR1 and CDR2: DFQATT, SNEGSKA (reference sequence). Trimming removed 3 bases from V and 2 bases from J; junction bases left unmatched: 13. This CDR3 region has 17 residues. The CDR3 is CSARPQGIAGPTDTQYF. Here the CDR3 DNA reads TGCAGTGCTAGGCCCCAGGGAATAGCGGGACCCACAGATACGCAGTATTTT.

With regard to this clonotype: A much larger clone sits a single nucleotide away, making a read error possible. The CDR3 loop is CASSYGGESPFHF. The CDR3 bases are TGTGCCAGCAGTTACGGGGGGGAATCACCCTTCCACTTT. The J gene is TRBJ1-6, the V gene TRBV27; TRBD1 is a possible D gene (5 bases). The CDR3 contains 13 residues. CDR1 and CDR2 (germline): MNHEY, SMNVEV (reference sequence).

In this sample, this clonotype turned up many times. The rearrangement links TRBV12-3 or TRBV12-4 to TRBJ2-7; D uncertain. The length of the CDR3 is 14 residues. V shed 3 bases and J shed 0 bases, with 9 bases lying between them. CDR3 DNA: TGTGCCAGCAGTTTCGGCAGGAACTCCTACGAGCAGTACTTC. This encodes CASSFGRNSYEQYF.

This clonotype was found many times. This sequence joins TRBV12-3 or TRBV12-4 and TRBJ2-1, with D maybe TRBD2 (6 bases). V was trimmed by 7 bases and J by 5 bases, leaving 12 bases between them. This CDR3 comprises 13 residues. The CDR3 DNA sequence: TGTGCCAGCACTAAGGAGGGACACAATGAGCAGTTCTTC. It translates to CASTKEGHNEQFF.

This clonotype was observed at least ten times. This rearrangement joins TRBV20-1 to TRBJ1-2; no clear D gene. This CDR3 contains 12 residues. V lost 4 bases and J lost 2, with 8 bases in between. From germline, CDR1 is DFQATT and CDR2 SNEGSKA (reference sequence). The CDR3 region is CSAMEGNYGYTF. The CDR3 DNA is TGCAGTGCTATGGAAGGCAACTATGGCTACACCTTC.

This clonotype was found a few times. The chain has TRBV5-5 and TRBJ2-1; D is ambiguous. The V end was cut by 0 bases, the J end by 3 bases, with 10 bases between. The length of the CDR3 is 15 residues. CDR1 SGHKS and CDR2 YYEKEE come from the germline V gene (reference sequence). The chain's CDR3 is CASSLALDGYNEQFF. In nucleotides, the CDR3 is TGTGCCAGCAGCTTGGCCTTGGACGGCTACAATGAGCAGTTCTTC.

This clonotype is a singleton in its sample. Here the CDR3 reads CASQPLVDMADTQYF. The CDR3 coding sequence is TGTGCCAGTCAGCCCCTAGTGGACATGGCAGATACGCAGTATTTT. The chain couples TRBV19 to TRBJ2-3, with D perhaps TRBD1 (5 bases). V lost 8 bases to trimming and J lost 4 bases, with 19 bases between them. The length of the CDR3 is 15 residues. CDR1 LNHDA and CDR2 SQIVND come from the germline V gene (reference sequence).

For the CDR3, the DNA is TGTGCCAGCAGCCAACTCGACAGATATAATGAAAAACTGTTTTTT. It codes for CASSQLDRYNEKLFF. The V call is TRBV3-1, the J call TRBJ1-4; perhaps TRBD1 as D (5 bases). Per the germline V gene, CDR1 is LGHDT and CDR2 is YNNKEL (reference sequence). V was cut by 2 bases and J by 4 bases, with 11 bases left in between. The CDR3 sequence is 15 residues long.